A single sample is the source of the 13 T cell receptor beta chains below, sequenced in a study of T cell responses to AZD1222 COVID-19 vaccine. The data were produced by immunoSEQ multiplex PCR, yet TCRdb's version contains in-frame clones alone and is incomplete. The sample lists about 140,000 clones, around nine tenths occurring once. Sequenced here: peripheral blood, sampled 28 days after the second AZD1222 dose. The receptors here all came from an adult who received the AZD1222 COVID-19 vaccine.

The chain recombines TRBV11-2 with TRBJ2-5; tentatively, D is TRBD1 (6 bases). Trimming left V 1 base short and J 6 bases short, with 12 bases between. Germline-derived CDR1 and CDR2 are SGHAT and FQNNGV. This CDR3 has 14 residues. The DNA for the CDR3 is TGTGCCAGCAGCTTAGTCCAGGGGCGCCAGACCCAGTACTTC. It is translated as CASSLVQGRQTQYF.

The J gene is TRBJ2-2, the V gene TRBV2; D is ambiguous. V gave up 5 bases and J gave up 7 bases, with 8 bases separating them. The germline CDR1 and CDR2 sequences are SNHLY and FYNNEI. The CDR3 runs 12 residues. CDR3: CASSKSDGELFF. The CDR3, as DNA: TGTGCCAGCAGTAAGAGTGACGGGGAGCTGTTTTTT.

The rearrangement joins TRBV3-1 (or the pseudogene TRBV3-2) to TRBJ1-5; D is ambiguous. The CDR3 is 12 residues long. Germline V gene lookup returns CDR1 LGHDT and CDR2 YNNKEL (reference sequence). Trimming removed 1 base at V and 9 bases at J, with 7 bases between. The CDR3 DNA follows: TGTGCCAGCAGCCAAGGGGATCGGCCCCAGCATTTT. As protein: CASSQGDRPQHF.

The genes are TRBV18 and TRBJ1-5; tentative D call: TRBD1 (6 bases). The CDR3 has 14 amino acids. Germline lookup yields CDR1 KGHSH and CDR2 LQKENI. Trimming left V 3 bases short and J 4 bases short, with 10 bases between. CDR3 amino acids: CASSPTGPNQPQHF. Here the CDR3 DNA reads TGTGCCAGCTCACCGACAGGTCCAAATCAGCCCCAGCATTTT.

CDR3 sequence (DNA): TGTGCCAGCAGTTTAACACCGGGACTAGGAAACACCGGGGAGCTGTTTTTT. This codes for CASSLTPGLGNTGELFF. The chain uses TRBV27 and TRBJ2-2, with TRBD2 identical over 8 bases. Trimming removed 2 bases from V and 2 bases from J; junction bases left unmatched: 7. CDR3 length equals 17 residues. Germline CDR1 is MNHEY and CDR2 is SMNVEV (reference sequence).

This clone was counted a single time. The chain carries TRBV4-2 and TRBJ1-1, with D unresolved. Germline values: CDR1 LGHNA, CDR2 YNFKEQ. CDR3 length equals 16 residues. V lost 4 bases, J lost 1 base, and 16 bases lay in between. The CDR3 DNA sequence: TGTGCCAGCAGCCGTCCCACGCCGGCAGGGAACACTGAAGCTTTCTTT. Translating it yields CASSRPTPAGNTEAFF.

J is TRBJ2-1 and V is TRBV6-2 or TRBV6-3, with 8 bases fitting TRBD2. CDR3 length equals 14 residues. V gave up 4 bases and J gave up 9 bases; unmatched junction bases: 8. CDR1 and CDR2 from the germline V gene are MNHEY and SVGEGT. CDR3 coding DNA: TGTGCCAGCAGTTCCACGACTAGCGCGGGTGAGCAGTTCTTC. Amino acid sequence: CASSSTTSAGEQFF.

The chain is built from TRBV30 and TRBJ2-7; D may be TRBD1 (5 bases). V was pared by 0 bases and J by 2 bases, with 11 bases between. Per the germline V gene, CDR1 is GTSNPN and CDR2 is SVGIG (reference sequence). The CDR3 has 14 amino acids. CDR3 nucleotides: TGTGCCTGGAGTGTACAGGCTCTTACCTACGAGCAGTACTTC. Translated, it gives CAWSVQALTYEQYF.

This clone has just one count. The genes are TRBV28 and TRBJ1-2; the match to TRBD1 covers 8 bases. V shed 5 bases, J shed 7 bases, and the junction held 9 bases outside the gene matches. The CDR3 is 14 residues long. Germline CDR1 and CDR2: MDHEN and SYDVKM. The CDR3 is CASSPSDRDGGYTF. The CDR3 bases are TGTGCCAGCAGTCCATCGGACAGGGATGGTGGCTACACCTTC.

This sequence joins TRBV10-2 and TRBJ1-3; D remains unclear. The CDR3 is made up of 11 amino acids. V dropped 9 bases and J dropped 7 bases, with 10 bases sitting between them. CDR1 WSHSY and CDR2 SAAADI come from the germline V gene. The CDR3 protein is CASSAGNTIYF. CDR3 nucleotide sequence: TGCGCCAGTTCGGCCGGGAACACCATATATTTT.

This clone appeared a single time. The chain uses TRBV29-1 and TRBJ2-7, with 10 bases identical to TRBD2. V was pared by 7 bases and J by 1 base, with 7 bases of the junction left unmatched. The length of the CDR3 is 14 residues. The germline gives CDR1 SQVTM, CDR2 ANQGSEA. CDR3 loop: CSAELAGTSYEQYF. For the CDR3, the DNA is TGCAGCGCAGAACTAGCGGGGACTTCCTACGAGCAGTACTTC.

The chain combines TRBV7-2 with TRBJ2-7; the D call may be TRBD1 or TRBD2 (5 bases each). There are 14 residues in the CDR3. V lost 3 bases, J lost 2 bases, and 11 bases lay in between. Germline CDR1 SGHTA, CDR2 FQGNSA. The CDR3 is CASSFSGATYEQYF. CDR3 coding DNA: TGTGCCAGCAGCTTCTCCGGGGCCACCTACGAGCAGTACTTC. Full variable domain (missing parts from reference TRBV7-2 and TRBJ2-7): GAGVSQSPSNKVTEKGKDVELRCDPISGHTALYWYRQSLGQGLEFLIYFQGNSAPDKSGLPSDRFSAERTGGSVSTLTIQRTQQEDSAVYLCASSFSGATYEQYFGPGTRLTVT.

This clone has just one count. The rearrangement joins TRBV28 to TRBJ2-3; 8 nucleotides align to TRBD2. In germline, CDR1 is MDHEN, CDR2 SYDVKM. The CDR3 consists of 16 residues. The junction had 8 bases not matched to a gene; V was cut back by 4 bases and J by 2 bases. CDR3: CASSSISSGFTDTQYF. Here the CDR3 DNA reads TGTGCCAGCAGTTCTATTTCTAGCGGGTTCACAGATACGCAGTATTTT.